Listed here is a single TCR beta chain. The data derive from a study of blood T cell repertoires in COVID-19. Background on the study: The United States, Italy and Spain provided the acute and convalescent COVID-19 samples. From T cells, B-cell-depleted T cells, or PBMCs came the material, which was cDNA or gDNA.

Study processing details: Amplifying reference gene primers gave estimates of nucleated cell counts. Libraries were prepared by immunoSEQ multiplex PCR; TCRdb keeps only in-frame clonotypes and omits some of them. The DNA gave D and trimming, while V, J and clone size come from that table. There are nearly 200,000 clones in the sample; roughly 88% occur only once, and 5% to 7.5% lies in the top ten. V lost 0 bases, J lost 9 bases, and 11 bases stayed unmatched. The CDR3 runs to 19 residues. Germline CDR1 is SGHNT and CDR2 is YENEEA. The sample was peripheral blood. The receptor comes from a woman between 35 and 50 years old who had recovered from COVID-19. The chain uses TRBV11-3 and TRBJ2-1; 16 bases agree with TRBD2. The CDR3, as DNA: TGTGCCAGCAGCTTAGAATTTGGGACTAGCGGGAGGGCCAGTGGTGAGCAGTTCTTC. It translates to CASSLEFGTSGRASGEQFF.